This TCR beta chain was identified in a study of cytomegalovirus exposure and HLA in healthy donors. Notes on the study in general: Cytomegalovirus-associated status was assigned to more than 150 TCR beta chains. For cytomegalovirus status, the classifier reportedly gave diagnoses with high specificity and sensitivity. As confirmed in vitro, three CMV-associated chains were specific for CMV antigens.

It was the approximately 120-subject validation cohort, separate from the approximately 620-subject first cohort, to which the donors belonged. This clone was seen more than once but under ten times. What it binds is not known. The method was immunoSEQ multiplex PCR; TCRdb's version includes in-frame clones alone and lacks a portion of them. Of 220,000 or so clones listed, 75% to 90% are singletons. Germline trimming cut 0 bases from V and 7 bases from J; bases unmatched to any gene: 2. CDR1 MNHEY and CDR2 SMNVEV come from the germline V gene (reference sequence). This CDR3 contains 13 residues. The rearrangement uses TRBV27 and TRBJ2-7; TRBD1 agrees at 8 bases. The sequenced sample consisted of PBMCs. The receptor was derived from a woman under 40 in good health and CMV-seropositive. The CDR3 is CASSLSRGREQYF. The CDR3 DNA sequence: TGTGCCAGCAGTTTATCCAGGGGGCGGGAGCAGTACTTC.